This entry is about one T cell receptor beta chain. Its antigen is not yet known. The sequencer was a NextSeq 550. The Human TCR Profiling Kit (MiLaboratory) was used to make UMI-labeled 5' RACE TRB cDNA libraries. The full amount of extracted RNA was used for cDNA synthesis, and the full amount of resulting cDNA was used for PCR amplification. Libraries were prepared in parallel with an identical number of PCR cycles. The authors' analysis ran thus. With a requirement of at least two reads per UMI, MIGEC and MiXCR extracted about 53,000 +/- 9,400 unique UMI-labeled TRB cDNA molecules per library. On average, each library contained approximately 40,000 +/- 10,000 functional in-frame TRB CDR3 nucleotide clonotypes without stop codons. After downsampling to 5000 UMI-labeled TRB molecules per sample, diversity metrics, including normalized Shannon-Wiener and Chao1, were computed in VDJtools. Clonotype-size-weighted physicochemical properties of the central five CDR3 residues (interaction energy, strength, volume and Kidera factor 4) were computed in VDJtools. Based on TCRdb reprocessing of the reads, there is one entry per CDR3 protein sequence, and DNA is missing. The V and J calls here are based on TCRdb, not the publication. The table kept for this sample lists approximately 83,000 distinct CDR3 sequences. 1.6% of the sample rests with the top ten.

These data originate in a study of CXCR3-negative and CXCR3-positive naive CD8 T cells (dated by TCRdb to the late 2010s). About the investigation overall: Roughly 140 million TRB reads were obtained in total, roughly 1.5 +/- 0.3 million reads per library. Data from around 11 donors, pooled across two independent experiments, went into the diversity and physicochemical repertoire analyses. TRBV-TRBJ cluster analysis included naive subsets from roughly 5 donors and memory cells from 3 donors. Beyond this particular receptor, the publication reports: Within the same donor, TRBV-TRBJ usage looked similar between naive CXCR3-negative and CXCR3-positive cells, but memory cells had distinct patterns. TRB CDR3s from CXCR3-positive naive cells showed higher hydrophobicity (lower Kidera factor 4), lower energy, and higher strength and volume indices than CXCR3-negative naive cells. Because surface CD5, which is linked to self-reactivity in mice, was comparable between the naive subsets, TCR interaction strength was also inferred from TRB CDR3 physicochemical properties. Both naive subsets had comparably high repertoire diversity, while memory CD8+ T cells had much lower repertoire diversity. Freshly isolated PBMCs were used for most assays because CXCR3 expression partially decreased after cryopreservation.

For every CD8+ T cell subset, a few hundred thousand cells were flow-sorted straight into RLT lysis buffer, and each subset was sorted in triplicate. To keep memory contaminants out, a stringent definition of naive CD8+ T cells was applied: CD45RO-CCR7+CD27+CD95-. Peripheral blood mononuclear cells were isolated from buffy coats by standard density gradient centrifugation. Naive CXCR3-negative and CXCR3-positive CD8+ T cells were flow-sorted on a FACSAria III. An RNeasy Mini Kit was used to extract total RNA from the sorted cells. Measured from the cysteine to the phenylalanine, the CDR3 is 14 residues long. A DNA sequence was not provided. As encoded in the germline V gene, CDR1 is SQVTM while CDR2 is ANQGSEA.

The sequence was collected from a human donor in good health. Some clones in this sample may be carry-over from other donors' samples. Material for sequencing was naive CXCR3- CD8+ T cells from blood. Reading the label with the study, this specimen's cell subset or site is: CD45RO-CCR7+CD27+CD95- naive CD8+ T cells lacking CXCR3 (TNR3-). The chain is assembled from TRBV29-1 and TRBJ2-3; TCRdb gives TRBD1 as the D gene, but with no DNA this cannot be confirmed. CDR3 sequence: CSVEGTGGADTQYF.